This T cell receptor beta chain stems from a study of neurological immune-mediated disorders. Many counts were recorded for this clonotype. Noted time point: longitudinal time-point 2. V gave up 1 base and J gave up 5 bases, with 20 bases separating them. From germline, CDR1 is MGHRA and CDR2 YSYEKL. This CDR3 is built from 17 residues. From the 5' RACE reads, TCRdb called clonotypes with MiXCR, one entry per CDR3 protein. The sample has some 30,000 distinct CDR3 sequences, approximately 13% seen once. V gene TRBV4-1 combines with J gene TRBJ1-1; perhaps TRBD1 as D (6 bases). Sequencing was performed on PBMCs. The clonotype was recovered from a woman in her forties in good health. In DNA, the CDR3 is TGCGCCAGCAGCCAAGTATTGGCAGGGAGGAGGGGGACTGAAGCTTTCTTT. Protein: CASSQVLAGRRGTEAFF.